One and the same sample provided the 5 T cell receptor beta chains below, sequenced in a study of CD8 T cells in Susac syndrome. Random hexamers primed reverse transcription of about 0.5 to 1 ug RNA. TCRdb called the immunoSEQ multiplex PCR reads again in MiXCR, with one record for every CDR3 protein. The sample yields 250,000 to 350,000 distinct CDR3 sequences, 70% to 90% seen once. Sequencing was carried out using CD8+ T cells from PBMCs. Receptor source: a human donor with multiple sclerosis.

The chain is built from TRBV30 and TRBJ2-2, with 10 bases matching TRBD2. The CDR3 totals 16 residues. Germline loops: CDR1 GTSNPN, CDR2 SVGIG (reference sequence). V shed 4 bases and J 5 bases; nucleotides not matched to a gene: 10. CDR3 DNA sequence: TGTGCCTGGAAGGGCCTAGCGGGAGTGAGGACCGGGGAGCTGTTTTTT. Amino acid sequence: CAWKGLAGVRTGELFF.

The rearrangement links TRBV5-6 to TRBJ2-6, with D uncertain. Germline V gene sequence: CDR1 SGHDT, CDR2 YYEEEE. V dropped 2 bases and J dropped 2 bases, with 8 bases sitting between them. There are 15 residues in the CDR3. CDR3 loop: CASSFIETGANVLTF. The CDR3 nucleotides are TGTGCCAGCAGCTTTATAGAGACTGGGGCCAACGTCCTGACTTTC.

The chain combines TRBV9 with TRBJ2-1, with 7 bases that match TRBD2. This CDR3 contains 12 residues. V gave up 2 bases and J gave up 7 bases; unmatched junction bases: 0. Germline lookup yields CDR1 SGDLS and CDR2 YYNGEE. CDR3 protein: CASSVSGNEQFF. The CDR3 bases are TGTGCCAGCAGCGTTAGCGGGAATGAGCAGTTCTTC.

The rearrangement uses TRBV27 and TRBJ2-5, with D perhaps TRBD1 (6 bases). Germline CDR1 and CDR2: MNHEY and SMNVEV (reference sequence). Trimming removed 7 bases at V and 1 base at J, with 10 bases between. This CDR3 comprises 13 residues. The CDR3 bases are TGTGCCAGCAAGTGGGGGCCCCAAGAGACCCAGTACTTC. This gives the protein CASKWGPQETQYF.

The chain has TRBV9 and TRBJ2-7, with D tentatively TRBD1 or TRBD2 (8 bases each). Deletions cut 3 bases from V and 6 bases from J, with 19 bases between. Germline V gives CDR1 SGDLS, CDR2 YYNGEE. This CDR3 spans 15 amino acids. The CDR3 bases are TGTGCCAGCAGCGGTCGGGAGGGGACAGGACGCGAGCAGTACTTC. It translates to CASSGREGTGREQYF.